This passage covers 2 T cell receptor beta chains from one sample sequenced in a study of shared clonotypes between healthy human individuals. The naive CD8 subset, CD45RO-negative cells positively selected for CCR7, excluded terminally differentiated effector memory CD45RA+ cells. Here immunoSEQ multiplex PCR was the method, and the copy in TCRdb shows in-frame clones only, minus some. The profile shows 760,000 or so clones, 90% to 98% of them singletons. The sample consisted of naive CD8+ T cells sorted from blood. The receptor source for this set is a man aged 25-45 years in good health.

This clone was seen once. CDR3 sequence: CASSFFGSIGTGFTEAFF. CDR3 DNA sequence: TGTGCCAGCAGCTTCTTTGGTTCAATCGGGACAGGGTTTACTGAAGCTTTCTTT. V usage is TRBV5-6 and J usage is TRBJ1-1; 9 nucleotides agree with TRBD1. With V trimmed by 2 bases and J by 5 bases, 16 bases remained unmatched. Germline-derived CDR1 and CDR2 are SGHDT and YYEEEE. The CDR3 totals 18 residues.

This chain joins TRBV2 and TRBJ1-2; the D gene is possibly TRBD1 (5 bases). Germline loops: CDR1 SNHLY, CDR2 FYNNEI. V dropped 7 bases and J dropped 4 bases, with 19 bases sitting between them. This CDR3 region has 15 residues. CDR3 protein: CASTPADPGLYGYTF. Here the CDR3 DNA reads TGTGCCAGCACACCTGCGGACCCGGGGCTCTATGGCTACACCTTC.